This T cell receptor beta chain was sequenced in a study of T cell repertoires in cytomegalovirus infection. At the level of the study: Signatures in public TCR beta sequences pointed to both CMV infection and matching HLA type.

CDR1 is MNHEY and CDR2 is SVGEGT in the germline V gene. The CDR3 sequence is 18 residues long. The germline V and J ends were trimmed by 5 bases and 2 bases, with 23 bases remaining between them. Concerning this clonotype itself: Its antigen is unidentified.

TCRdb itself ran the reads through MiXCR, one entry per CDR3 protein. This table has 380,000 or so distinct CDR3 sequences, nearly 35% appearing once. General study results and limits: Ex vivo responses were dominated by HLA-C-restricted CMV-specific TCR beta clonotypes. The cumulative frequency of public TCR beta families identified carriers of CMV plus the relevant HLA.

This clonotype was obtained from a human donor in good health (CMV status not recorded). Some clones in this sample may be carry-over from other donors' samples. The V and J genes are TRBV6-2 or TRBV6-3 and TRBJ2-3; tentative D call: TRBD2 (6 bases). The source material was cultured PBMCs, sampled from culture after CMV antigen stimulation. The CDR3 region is CASSEPRGLLSTTDTQYF. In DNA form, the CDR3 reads TGTGCCAGCAGTGAACCCCGCGGACTACTATCCACCACAGATACGCAGTATTTT.